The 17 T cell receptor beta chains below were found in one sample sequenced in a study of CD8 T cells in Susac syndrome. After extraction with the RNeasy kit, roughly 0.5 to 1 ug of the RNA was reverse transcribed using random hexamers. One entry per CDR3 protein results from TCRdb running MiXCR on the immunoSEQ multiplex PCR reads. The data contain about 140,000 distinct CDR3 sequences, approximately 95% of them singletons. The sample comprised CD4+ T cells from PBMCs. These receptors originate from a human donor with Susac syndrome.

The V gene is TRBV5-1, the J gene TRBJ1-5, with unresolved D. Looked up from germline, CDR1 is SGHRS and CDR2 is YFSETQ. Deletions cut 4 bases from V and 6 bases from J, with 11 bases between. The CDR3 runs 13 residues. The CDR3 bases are TGCGCCAGCAGCGCCGACCTCGGTCAGCCCCAGCATTTT. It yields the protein CASSADLGQPQHF.

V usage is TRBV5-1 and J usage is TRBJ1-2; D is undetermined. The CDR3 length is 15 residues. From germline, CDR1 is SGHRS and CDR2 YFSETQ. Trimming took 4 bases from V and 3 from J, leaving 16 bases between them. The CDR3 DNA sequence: TGCGCCAGCAGCATATACGGCATCATTGACTATGGCTACACCTTC. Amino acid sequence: CASSIYGIIDYGYTF.

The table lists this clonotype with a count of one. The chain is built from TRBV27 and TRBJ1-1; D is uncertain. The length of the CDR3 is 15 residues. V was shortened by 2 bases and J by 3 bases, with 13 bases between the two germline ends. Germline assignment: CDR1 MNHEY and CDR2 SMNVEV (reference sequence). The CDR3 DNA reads TGTGCCAGCAGTTTAAGAGGGCGGGGTGACACTGAAGCTTTCTTT. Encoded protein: CASSLRGRGDTEAFF.

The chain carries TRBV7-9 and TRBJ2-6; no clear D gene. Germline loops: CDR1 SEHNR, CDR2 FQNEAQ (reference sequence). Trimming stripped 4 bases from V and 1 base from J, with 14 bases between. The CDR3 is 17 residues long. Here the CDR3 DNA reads TGTGCCAGCAGCTCCCTCGGGTTAAGGTCTGGGGCCAACGTCCTGACTTTC. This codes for CASSSLGLRSGANVLTF.

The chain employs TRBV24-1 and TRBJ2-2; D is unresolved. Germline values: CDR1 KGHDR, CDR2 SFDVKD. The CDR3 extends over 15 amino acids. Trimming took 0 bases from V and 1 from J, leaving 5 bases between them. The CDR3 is CATSDLPGNTGELFF. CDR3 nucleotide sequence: TGTGCCACCAGTGATTTGCCGGGGAACACCGGGGAGCTGTTTTTT.

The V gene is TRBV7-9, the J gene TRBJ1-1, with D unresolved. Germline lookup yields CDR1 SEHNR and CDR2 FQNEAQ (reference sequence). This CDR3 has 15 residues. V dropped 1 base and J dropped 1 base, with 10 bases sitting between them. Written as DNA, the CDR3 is TGTGCCAGCAGCTTAGTAGGACTGGCGAACACTGAAGCTTTCTTT. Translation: CASSLVGLANTEAFF.

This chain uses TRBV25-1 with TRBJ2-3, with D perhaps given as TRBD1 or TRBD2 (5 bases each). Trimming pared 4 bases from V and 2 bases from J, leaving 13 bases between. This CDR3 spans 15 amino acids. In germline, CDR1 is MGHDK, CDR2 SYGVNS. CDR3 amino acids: CASSGGGYSTDTQYF. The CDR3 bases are TGTGCCAGCAGTGGTGGGGGATACTCCACAGATACGCAGTATTTT.

The CDR3 loop is CASSLRGQGETQYF. DNA of the CDR3: TGTGCCAGCAGCTTAAGGGGGCAGGGAGAGACCCAGTACTTC. The chain carries TRBV7-3 and TRBJ2-5; perhaps TRBD1 as D (6 bases). V was trimmed by 1 base and J by 4 bases, leaving 10 bases between them. The CDR3 is made up of 14 amino acids. The V gene's germline CDR1 is SGHTA and CDR2 FQGTGA.

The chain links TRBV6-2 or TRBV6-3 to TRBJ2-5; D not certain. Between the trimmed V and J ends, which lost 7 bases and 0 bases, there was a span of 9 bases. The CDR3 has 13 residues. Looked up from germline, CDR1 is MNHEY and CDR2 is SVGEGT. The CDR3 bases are TGTGCCAGCATGGACGGCAACCAAGAGACCCAGTACTTC. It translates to CASMDGNQETQYF.

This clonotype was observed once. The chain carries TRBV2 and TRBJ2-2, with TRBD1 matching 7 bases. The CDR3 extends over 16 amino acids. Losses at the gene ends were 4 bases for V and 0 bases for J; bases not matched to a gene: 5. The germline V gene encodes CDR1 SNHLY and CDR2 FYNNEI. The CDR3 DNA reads TGTGCCAGCAGTGCTCAAGGGACAGCGAACACCGGGGAGCTGTTTTTT. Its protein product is CASSAQGTANTGELFF.

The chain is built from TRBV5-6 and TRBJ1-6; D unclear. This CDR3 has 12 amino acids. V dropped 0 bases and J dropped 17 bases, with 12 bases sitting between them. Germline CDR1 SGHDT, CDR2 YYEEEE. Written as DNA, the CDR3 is TGTGCCAGCAGCTTGGTGGCCTCACCTTTCCACTTT. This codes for CASSLVASPFHF.

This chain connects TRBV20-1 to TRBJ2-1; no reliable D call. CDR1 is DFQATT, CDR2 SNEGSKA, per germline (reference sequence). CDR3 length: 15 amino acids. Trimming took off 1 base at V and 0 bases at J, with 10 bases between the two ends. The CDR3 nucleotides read TGCAGTGCTAGAGCTACGAGAAGCTCCTACAATGAGCAGTTCTTC. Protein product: CSARATRSSYNEQFF.

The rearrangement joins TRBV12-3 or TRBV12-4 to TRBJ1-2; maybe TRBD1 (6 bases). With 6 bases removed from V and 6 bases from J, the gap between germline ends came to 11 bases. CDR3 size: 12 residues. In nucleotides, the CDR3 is TGTGCCAGCAGCCCGGACAGAAATGGCTACACCTTC. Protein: CASSPDRNGYTF.

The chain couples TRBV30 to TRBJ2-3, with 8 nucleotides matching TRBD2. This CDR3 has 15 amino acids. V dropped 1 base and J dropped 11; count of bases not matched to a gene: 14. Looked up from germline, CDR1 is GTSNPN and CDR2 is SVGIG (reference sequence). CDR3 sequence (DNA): TGTGCCTGGAGTGGAGATCTCGGGGGGGAACTAAAGCAGTATTTT. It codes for CAWSGDLGGELKQYF.

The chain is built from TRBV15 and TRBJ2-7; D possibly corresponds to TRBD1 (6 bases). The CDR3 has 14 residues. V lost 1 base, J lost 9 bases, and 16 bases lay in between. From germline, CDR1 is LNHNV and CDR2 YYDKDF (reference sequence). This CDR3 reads CATSRAGRGKGQYF. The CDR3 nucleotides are TGTGCCACCAGCAGAGCGGGCAGGGGTAAGGGGCAGTACTTC.

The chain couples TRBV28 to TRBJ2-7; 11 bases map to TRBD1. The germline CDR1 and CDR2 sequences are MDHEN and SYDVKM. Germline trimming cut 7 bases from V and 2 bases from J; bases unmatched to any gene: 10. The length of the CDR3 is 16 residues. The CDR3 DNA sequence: TGTGCCAGCACCCAAGGGGGGGGACAGGGGGCCTACGAGCAGTACTTC. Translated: CASTQGGGQGAYEQYF.

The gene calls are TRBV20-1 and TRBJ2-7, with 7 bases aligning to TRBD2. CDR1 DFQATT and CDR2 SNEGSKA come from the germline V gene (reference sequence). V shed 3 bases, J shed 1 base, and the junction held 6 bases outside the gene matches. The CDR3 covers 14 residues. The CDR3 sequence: CSARWASGSYEQYF. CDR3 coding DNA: TGCAGTGCTAGGTGGGCTAGCGGTTCCTACGAGCAGTACTTC.